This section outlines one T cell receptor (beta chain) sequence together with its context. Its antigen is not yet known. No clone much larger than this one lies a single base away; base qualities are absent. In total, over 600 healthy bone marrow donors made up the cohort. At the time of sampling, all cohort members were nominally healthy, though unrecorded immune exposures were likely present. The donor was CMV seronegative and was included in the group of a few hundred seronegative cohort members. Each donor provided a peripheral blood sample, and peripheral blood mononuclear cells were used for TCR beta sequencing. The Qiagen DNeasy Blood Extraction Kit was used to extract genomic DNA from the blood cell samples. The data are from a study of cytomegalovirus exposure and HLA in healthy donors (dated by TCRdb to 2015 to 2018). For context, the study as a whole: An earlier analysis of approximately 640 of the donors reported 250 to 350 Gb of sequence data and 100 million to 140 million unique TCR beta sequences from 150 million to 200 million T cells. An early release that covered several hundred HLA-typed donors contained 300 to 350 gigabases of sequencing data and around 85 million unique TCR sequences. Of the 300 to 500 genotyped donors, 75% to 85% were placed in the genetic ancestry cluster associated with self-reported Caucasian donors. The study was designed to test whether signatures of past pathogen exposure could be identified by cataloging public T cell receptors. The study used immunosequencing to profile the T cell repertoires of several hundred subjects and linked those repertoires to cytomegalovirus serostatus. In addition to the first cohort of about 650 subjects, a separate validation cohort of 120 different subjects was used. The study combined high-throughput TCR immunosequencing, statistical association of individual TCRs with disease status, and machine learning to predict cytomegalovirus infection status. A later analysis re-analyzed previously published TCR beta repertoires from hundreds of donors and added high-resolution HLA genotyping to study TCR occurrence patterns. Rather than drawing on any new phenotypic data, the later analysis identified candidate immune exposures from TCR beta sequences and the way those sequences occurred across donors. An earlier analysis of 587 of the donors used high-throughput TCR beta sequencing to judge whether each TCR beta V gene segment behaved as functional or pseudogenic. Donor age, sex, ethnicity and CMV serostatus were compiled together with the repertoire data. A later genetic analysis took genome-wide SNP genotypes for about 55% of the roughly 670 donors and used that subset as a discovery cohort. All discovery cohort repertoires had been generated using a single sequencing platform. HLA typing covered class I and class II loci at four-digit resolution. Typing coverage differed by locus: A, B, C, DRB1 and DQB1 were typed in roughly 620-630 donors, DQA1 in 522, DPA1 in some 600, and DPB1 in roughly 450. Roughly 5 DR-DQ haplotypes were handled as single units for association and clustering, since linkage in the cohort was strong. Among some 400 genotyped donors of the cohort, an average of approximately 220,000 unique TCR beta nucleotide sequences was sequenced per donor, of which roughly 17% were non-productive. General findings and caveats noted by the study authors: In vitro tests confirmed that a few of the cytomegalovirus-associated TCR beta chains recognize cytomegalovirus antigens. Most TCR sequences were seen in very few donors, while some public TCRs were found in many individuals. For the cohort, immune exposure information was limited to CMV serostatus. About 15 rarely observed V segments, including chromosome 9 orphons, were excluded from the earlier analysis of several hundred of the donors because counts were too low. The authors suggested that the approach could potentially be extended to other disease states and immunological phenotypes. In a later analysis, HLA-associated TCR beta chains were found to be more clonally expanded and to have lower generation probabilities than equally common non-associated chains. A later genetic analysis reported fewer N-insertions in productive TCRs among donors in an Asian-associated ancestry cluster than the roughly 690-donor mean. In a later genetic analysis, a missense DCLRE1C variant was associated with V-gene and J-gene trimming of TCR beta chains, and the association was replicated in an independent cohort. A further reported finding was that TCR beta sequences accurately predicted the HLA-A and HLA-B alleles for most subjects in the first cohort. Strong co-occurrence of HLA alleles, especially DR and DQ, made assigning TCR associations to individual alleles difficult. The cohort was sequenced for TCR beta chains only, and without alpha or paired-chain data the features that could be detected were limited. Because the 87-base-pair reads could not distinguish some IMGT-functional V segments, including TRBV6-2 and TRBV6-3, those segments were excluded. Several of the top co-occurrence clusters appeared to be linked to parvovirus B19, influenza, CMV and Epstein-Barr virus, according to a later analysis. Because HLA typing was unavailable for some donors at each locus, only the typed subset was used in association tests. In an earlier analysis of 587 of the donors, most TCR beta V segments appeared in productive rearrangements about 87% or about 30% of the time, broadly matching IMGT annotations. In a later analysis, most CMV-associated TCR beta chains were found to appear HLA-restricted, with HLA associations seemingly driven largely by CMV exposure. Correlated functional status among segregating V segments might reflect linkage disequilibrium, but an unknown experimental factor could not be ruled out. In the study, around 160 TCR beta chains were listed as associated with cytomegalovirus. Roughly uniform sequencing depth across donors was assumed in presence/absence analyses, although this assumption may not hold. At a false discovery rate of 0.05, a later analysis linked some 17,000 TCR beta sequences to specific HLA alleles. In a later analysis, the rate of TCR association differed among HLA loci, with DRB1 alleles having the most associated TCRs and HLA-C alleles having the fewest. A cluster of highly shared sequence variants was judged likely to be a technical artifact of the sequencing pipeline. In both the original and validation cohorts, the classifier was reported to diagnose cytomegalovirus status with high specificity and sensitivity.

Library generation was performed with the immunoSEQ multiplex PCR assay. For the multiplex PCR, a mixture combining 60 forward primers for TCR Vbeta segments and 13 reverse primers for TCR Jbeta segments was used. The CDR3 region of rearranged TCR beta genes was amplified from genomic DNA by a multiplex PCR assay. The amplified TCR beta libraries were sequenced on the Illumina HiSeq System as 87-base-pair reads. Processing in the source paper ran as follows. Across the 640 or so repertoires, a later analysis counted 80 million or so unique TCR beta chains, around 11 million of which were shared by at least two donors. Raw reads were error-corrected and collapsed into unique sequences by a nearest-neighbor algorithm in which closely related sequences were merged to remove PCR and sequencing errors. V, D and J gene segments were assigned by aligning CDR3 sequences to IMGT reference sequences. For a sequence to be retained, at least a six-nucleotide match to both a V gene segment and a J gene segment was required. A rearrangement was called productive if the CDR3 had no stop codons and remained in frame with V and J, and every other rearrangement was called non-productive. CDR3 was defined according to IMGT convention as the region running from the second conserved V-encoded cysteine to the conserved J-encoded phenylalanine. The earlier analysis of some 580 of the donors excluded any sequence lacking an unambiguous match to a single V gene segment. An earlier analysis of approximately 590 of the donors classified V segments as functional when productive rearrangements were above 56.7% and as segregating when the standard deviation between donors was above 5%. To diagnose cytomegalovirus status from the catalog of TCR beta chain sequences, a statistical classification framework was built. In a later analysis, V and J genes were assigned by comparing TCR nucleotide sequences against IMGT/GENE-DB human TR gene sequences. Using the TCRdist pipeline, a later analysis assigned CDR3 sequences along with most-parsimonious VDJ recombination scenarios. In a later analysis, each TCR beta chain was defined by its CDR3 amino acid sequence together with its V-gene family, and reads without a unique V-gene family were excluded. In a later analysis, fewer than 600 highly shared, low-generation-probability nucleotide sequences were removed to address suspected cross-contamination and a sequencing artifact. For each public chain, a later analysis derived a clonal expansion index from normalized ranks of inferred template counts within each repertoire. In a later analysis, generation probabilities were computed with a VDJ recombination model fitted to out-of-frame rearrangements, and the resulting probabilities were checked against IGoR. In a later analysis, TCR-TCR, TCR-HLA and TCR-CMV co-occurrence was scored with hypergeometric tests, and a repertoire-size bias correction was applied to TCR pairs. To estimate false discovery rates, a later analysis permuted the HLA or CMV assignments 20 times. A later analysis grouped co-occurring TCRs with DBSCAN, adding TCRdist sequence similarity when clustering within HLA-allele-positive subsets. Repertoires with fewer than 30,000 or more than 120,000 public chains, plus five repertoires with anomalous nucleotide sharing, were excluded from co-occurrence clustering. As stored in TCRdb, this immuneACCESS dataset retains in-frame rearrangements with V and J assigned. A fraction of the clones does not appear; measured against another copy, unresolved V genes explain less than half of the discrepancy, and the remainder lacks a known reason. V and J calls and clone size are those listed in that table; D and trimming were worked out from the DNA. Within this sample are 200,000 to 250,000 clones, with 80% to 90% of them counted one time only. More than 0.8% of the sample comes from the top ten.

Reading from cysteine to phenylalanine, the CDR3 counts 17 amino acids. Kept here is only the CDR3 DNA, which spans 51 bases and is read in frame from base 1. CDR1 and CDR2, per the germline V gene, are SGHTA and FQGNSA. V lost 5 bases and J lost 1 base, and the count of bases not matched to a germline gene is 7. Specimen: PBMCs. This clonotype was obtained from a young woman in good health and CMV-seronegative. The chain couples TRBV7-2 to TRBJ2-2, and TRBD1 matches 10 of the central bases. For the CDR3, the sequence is CASSRVGQGRNTGELFF. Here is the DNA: TGTGCCAGCAGCCGTGTGGGACAGGGGCGGAACACCGGGGAGCTGTTTTTT.